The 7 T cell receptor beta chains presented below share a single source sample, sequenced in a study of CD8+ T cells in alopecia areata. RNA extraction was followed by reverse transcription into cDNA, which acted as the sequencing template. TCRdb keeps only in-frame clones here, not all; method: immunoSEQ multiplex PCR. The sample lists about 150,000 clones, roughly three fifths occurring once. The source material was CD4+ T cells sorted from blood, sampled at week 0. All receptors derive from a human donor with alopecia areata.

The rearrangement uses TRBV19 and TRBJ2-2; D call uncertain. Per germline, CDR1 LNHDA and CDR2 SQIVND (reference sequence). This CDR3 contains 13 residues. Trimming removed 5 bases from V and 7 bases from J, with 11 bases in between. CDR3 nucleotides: TGTGCCAGTAGTTCGGGTCGTAACGGGGAGCTGTTTTTT. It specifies CASSSGRNGELFF. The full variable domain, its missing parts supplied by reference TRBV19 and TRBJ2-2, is DGGITQSPKYLFRKEGQNVTLSCEQNLNHDAMYWYRQDPGQGLRLIYYSQIVNDFQKGDIAEGYSVSREKKESFPLTVTSAQKNPTAFYLCASSSGRNGELFFGEGSRLTVL.

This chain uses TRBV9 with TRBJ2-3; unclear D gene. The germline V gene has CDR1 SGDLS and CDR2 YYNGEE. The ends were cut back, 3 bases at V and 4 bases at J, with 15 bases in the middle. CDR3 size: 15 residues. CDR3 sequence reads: CASSARGSRADTQYF. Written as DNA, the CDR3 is TGTGCCAGCAGCGCCCGTGGCAGTAGGGCAGATACGCAGTATTTT.

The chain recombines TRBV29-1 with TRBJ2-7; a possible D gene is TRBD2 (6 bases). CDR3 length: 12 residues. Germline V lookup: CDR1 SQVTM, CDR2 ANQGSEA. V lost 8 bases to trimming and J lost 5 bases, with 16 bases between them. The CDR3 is CSHGSGVHEQYF. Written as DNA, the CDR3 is TGCAGCCATGGGTCGGGGGTTCACGAGCAGTACTTC.

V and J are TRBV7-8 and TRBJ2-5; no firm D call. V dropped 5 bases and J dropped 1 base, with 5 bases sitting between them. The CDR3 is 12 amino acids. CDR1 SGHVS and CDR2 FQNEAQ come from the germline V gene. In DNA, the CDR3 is TGTGCCAGCAGCCACCCCCAAGAGACCCAGTACTTC. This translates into CASSHPQETQYF.

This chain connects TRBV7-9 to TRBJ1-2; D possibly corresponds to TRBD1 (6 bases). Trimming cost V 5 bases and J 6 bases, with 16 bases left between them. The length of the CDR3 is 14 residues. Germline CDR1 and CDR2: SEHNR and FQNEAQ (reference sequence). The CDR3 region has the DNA TGTGCCAGCAGCCCTGACAGGACTCAGGATGGCTACACCTTC. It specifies CASSPDRTQDGYTF.

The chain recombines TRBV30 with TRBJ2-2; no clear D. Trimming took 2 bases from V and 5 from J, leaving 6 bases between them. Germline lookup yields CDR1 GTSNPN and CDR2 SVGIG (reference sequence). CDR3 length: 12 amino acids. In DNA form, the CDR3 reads TGTGCCTGGAGTACGAGAACCGGGGAGCTGTTTTTT. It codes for CAWSTRTGELFF.

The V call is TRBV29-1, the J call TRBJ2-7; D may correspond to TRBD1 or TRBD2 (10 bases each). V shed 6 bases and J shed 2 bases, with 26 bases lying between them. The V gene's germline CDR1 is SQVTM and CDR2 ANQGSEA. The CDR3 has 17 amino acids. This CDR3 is CSVPGTGVLAGTYEQYF. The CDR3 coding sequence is TGCAGCGTCCCCGGGACAGGGGTACTAGCGGGGACCTACGAGCAGTACTTC.